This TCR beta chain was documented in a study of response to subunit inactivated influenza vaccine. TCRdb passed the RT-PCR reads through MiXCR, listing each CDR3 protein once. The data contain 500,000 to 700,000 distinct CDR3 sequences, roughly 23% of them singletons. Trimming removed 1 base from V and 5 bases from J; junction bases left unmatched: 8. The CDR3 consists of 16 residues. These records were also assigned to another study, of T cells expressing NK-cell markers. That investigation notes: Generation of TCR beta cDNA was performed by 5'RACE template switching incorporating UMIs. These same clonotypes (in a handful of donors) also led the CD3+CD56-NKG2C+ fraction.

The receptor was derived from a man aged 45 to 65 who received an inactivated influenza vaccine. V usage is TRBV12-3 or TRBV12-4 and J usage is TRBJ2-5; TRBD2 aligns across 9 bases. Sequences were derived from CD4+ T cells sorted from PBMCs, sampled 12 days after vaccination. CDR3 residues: CASSLGLAGSRETQYF. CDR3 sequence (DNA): TGTGCCAGCAGTTTAGGTCTAGCGGGGAGCCGGGAGACCCAGTACTTC.